This T cell receptor (beta chain) was retrieved from a study of blood T cell repertoires in COVID-19. Study-level background: The study drew acute and convalescent COVID-19 samples from the United States, Italy and Spain.

Authors' analysis steps: Nucleated cell number was recorded as an estimate derived from reference gene primer amplification. Sequencing was performed with immunoSEQ multiplex PCR; in TCRdb, only in-frame clones are kept and a portion is missing. V and J calls and clone size come straight from that table; D and trimming were deduced from the DNA. The sample has 390,000 or so clones, 86% seen once. This clonotype originated in a woman aged 25 to 45 with active or convalescent COVID-19. Sequencing input: peripheral blood.

The CDR3: CASRPRGFTDTQYF. The DNA for the CDR3 is TGTGCCAGCAGACCCAGGGGGTTCACAGATACGCAGTATTTT. The chain uses TRBV27 and TRBJ2-3, with 7 positions matching TRBD1. Germline V lookup: CDR1 MNHEY, CDR2 SMNVEV (reference sequence). The CDR3 spans 14 residues. V dropped 6 bases and J dropped 2; count of bases not matched to a gene: 5.